These 16 T cell receptor beta chains were sequenced from one sample in a study of blood T cell repertoires in COVID-19. Measured with immunoSEQ multiplex PCR; TCRdb has only the in-frame clones, and not every one. Of 140,000 or so clones listed, approximately 84% were seen once; the top ten hold less than 3.5%. Sequenced sample: peripheral blood. These receptor sequences come from a human donor with acute or convalescent COVID-19. The donor label of this sample is uncertain.

This sequence joins TRBV5-6 and TRBJ1-6; 10 bases are shared with TRBD1. CDR1 SGHDT and CDR2 YYEEEE come from the germline V gene. Unmatched junction bases numbered 5, after V lost 4 bases and J lost 13 bases. The CDR3 consists of 13 residues. The CDR3 DNA follows: TGTGCCAGCAGCGGGACAGGGGTGGGGCCCCTCCACTTT. Protein: CASSGTGVGPLHF.

V usage is TRBV29-1 and J usage is TRBJ1-1; D perhaps matches TRBD1 (6 bases). Germline CDR1 reads SQVTM; CDR2 reads ANQGSEA. The CDR3 length is 12 residues. Trimming left V 8 bases short and J 1 base short, with 11 bases between. The chain's CDR3 is CSSSTGNTEAFF. CDR3 bases: TGCAGCTCCTCGACAGGGAACACTGAAGCTTTCTTT.

The genes are TRBV4-2 and TRBJ2-2, with a tentative D call TRBD2 (5 bases). The germline V gene encodes CDR1 LGHNA and CDR2 YNFKEQ. Trimming left V 0 bases short and J 4 bases short, with 18 bases between. This CDR3 spans 18 amino acids. The CDR3 DNA sequence: TGTGCCAGCAGCCAAGATCCCTGGCAGGCTGCGGGCACCGGGGAGCTGTTTTTT. Its translation: CASSQDPWQAAGTGELFF.

This clone was seen a few times. The rearrangement links TRBV6-5 to TRBJ2-7; TRBD1 matches at 7 bases. V trimming: 8 bases; J trimming: 2 bases; junction bases outside the gene matches: 9. The CDR3 loop spans 14 amino acids. From germline, CDR1 is MNHEY and CDR2 SVGAGI. CDR3 loop: CASRDRQGTYEQYF. CDR3 in DNA: TGTGCCAGCCGAGACCGACAGGGTACCTACGAGCAGTACTTC.

The rearrangement uses TRBV6-5 and TRBJ2-5, with no clear D. In germline, CDR1 is MNHEY, CDR2 SVGAGI. V was shortened by 5 bases and J by 3 bases, with 13 bases between the two germline ends. CDR3 size: 14 residues. The CDR3 nucleotides read TGTGCCAGCAGTAGATATGAGAGGAAAGAGACCCAGTACTTC. This codes for CASSRYERKETQYF.

The V and J genes are TRBV30 and TRBJ1-1; no definite D call. Trimming cost V 0 bases and J 7 bases, with 15 bases left between them. The CDR3 spans 14 residues. Germline CDR1 GTSNPN, CDR2 SVGIG (reference sequence). The CDR3, as DNA: TGTGCCTGGAGTGTATCCCTCCTGACAAATGAAGCTTTCTTT. Its protein product is CAWSVSLLTNEAFF.

The gene calls are TRBV30 and TRBJ1-5; 7 positions agree with TRBD1. The CDR3 extends over 13 amino acids. The V segment lost 2 bases and the J segment 7 bases; nucleotides outside the gene matches: 5. Germline loops: CDR1 GTSNPN, CDR2 SVGIG (reference sequence). CDR3 bases: TGTGCCTGGAGTCTCAGGGGACAGCAGCCCCAGCATTTT. Amino acids: CAWSLRGQQPQHF.

This clone was found once. The rearrangement links TRBV7-9 to TRBJ1-3; D call uncertain. Trimming pared 2 bases from V and 3 bases from J, leaving 5 bases between. Germline CDR1 SEHNR, CDR2 FQNEAQ (reference sequence). This CDR3 has 13 amino acids. The CDR3 DNA reads TGTGCCAGCAGCTTACTCGTTGGAAACACCATATATTTT. As protein: CASSLLVGNTIYF.

J is TRBJ2-1 and V is TRBV19, with 11 nucleotides matching TRBD1. This CDR3 is 14 amino acids long. Germline V gene lookup returns CDR1 LNHDA and CDR2 SQIVND (reference sequence). Trimming took 7 bases from V and 4 from J; bases not matched to a gene: 3. The CDR3 loop reads CASTGTGGYNEQFF. For the CDR3, the DNA is TGTGCCAGTACCGGGACAGGGGGATACAATGAGCAGTTCTTC.

The chain is built from TRBV3-1 (or the pseudogene TRBV3-2) and TRBJ1-1, with no clear D. The germline gives CDR1 LGHDT, CDR2 YNNKEL (reference sequence). Trimming stripped 4 bases from V and 1 base from J, with 10 bases between. The CDR3 spans 14 residues. The CDR3 bases are TGTGCCAGCAGCCTCAGCATAGCGAACACTGAAGCTTTCTTT. Amino acids: CASSLSIANTEAFF.

The rearrangement uses TRBV4-2 and TRBJ1-5; 9 nucleotides align to TRBD1. Germline CDR1 and CDR2: LGHNA and YNFKEQ. Trimming took 1 base from V and 2 from J; bases not matched to a gene: 9. CDR3 size: 18 residues. CDR3 sequence (DNA): TGTGCCAGCAGCCAAGTCGGACAGGGGAGCCCGGGCAATCAGCCCCAGCATTTT. Its protein is CASSQVGQGSPGNQPQHF.

The chain has TRBV20-1 and TRBJ1-5; TRBD1 matches 7 bases. The CDR3 contains 16 residues. Germline CDR1 is DFQATT and CDR2 is SNEGSKA (reference sequence). J was trimmed by 1 base and V by 3 bases; bases with no gene match: 9. The CDR3 sequence: CSASAMTGQSNQPQHF. The CDR3 DNA sequence: TGCAGTGCTAGTGCTATGACAGGGCAGAGCAATCAGCCCCAGCATTTT.

This clone has only a few counts. The chain employs TRBV10-3 and TRBJ1-2; 8 bases are shared with TRBD1. The ends lost 6 bases at V and 5 bases at J; junction bases unmatched: 5. The CDR3 covers 13 residues. The germline gives CDR1 ENHRY, CDR2 SYGVKD. CDR3 sequence (DNA): TGTGCCATCAGGGGGACAGGCCCTTATGGCTACACCTTC. It codes for CAIRGTGPYGYTF.

The chain has TRBV18 and TRBJ1-4, with D possibly matching TRBD1 (5 bases). V lost 5 bases and J 0 bases, leaving 16 bases between the germline ends. This CDR3 has 17 amino acids. Germline CDR1 reads KGHSH; CDR2 reads LQKENI. This CDR3 is CASSTTLQDATNEKLFF. The DNA for the CDR3 is TGTGCCAGCTCAACCACGTTACAGGACGCAACTAATGAAAAACTGTTTTTT.

The V gene is TRBV15, the J gene TRBJ2-7; perhaps TRBD2 as D (5 bases). V lost 3 bases to trimming and J lost 3 bases, with 18 bases between them. The germline V gene has CDR1 LNHNV and CDR2 YYDKDF (reference sequence). The length of the CDR3 is 16 residues. The CDR3 spells CATSRGEDTARYEQYV. DNA for the CDR3: TGTGCCACCAGCAGGGGAGAGGATACCGCCCGCTACGAGCAGTACGTC.

DNA of the CDR3: TGTGCCACCAGAGAATTGACAGGTTACAGCAATCAGCCCCAGCATTTT. This sequence encodes CATRELTGYSNQPQHF. This chain joins TRBV15 and TRBJ1-5, with D possibly matching TRBD1 (6 bases). This CDR3 spans 16 amino acids. In germline, CDR1 is LNHNV, CDR2 YYDKDF (reference sequence). V lost 6 bases, J lost 1 base, and 16 bases lay in between.